This record covers a single T cell receptor (beta chain). Trimming stripped 2 bases from V and 4 bases from J, with 15 bases between. Germline CDR1 SGHRS, CDR2 YFSETQ. The CDR3 has 15 amino acids. The entry originates in a study of blood T cell repertoires in COVID-19. Across the study: Acute and convalescent COVID-19 samples came from the United States, Italy and Spain. From T cells, B-cell-depleted T cells, or PBMCs came the material, which was cDNA or gDNA.

TCRdb's table, derived via immunoSEQ multiplex PCR, lists solely in-frame clones and lacks some. In the table there are over 200,000 clones, over 80% of which are singletons. Sequencing was carried out using peripheral blood. The J gene is TRBJ1-2, the V gene TRBV5-1; no reliable D call. This clonotype was obtained from a man between 25 and 39 years old with COVID-19, enrolled during active disease. CDR3 nucleotide sequence: TGCGCCAGCAGCTTTGAGGGTTCGCCCAGCTATGGCTACACCTTC. It specifies CASSFEGSPSYGYTF.